This T cell receptor (beta chain) was profiled in a study of T cell clonotyping in hematopoietic cell transplantation. The study, taken as a whole, reports: Graft donor and pretransplant recipient Inverse Simpson Index values predicted broader posttransplant TCR diversity. At the given depth, recipient repertoires were over 97% de novo clonotypes. Pathologically expanded recipient clonotypes increased progressively from day 30 to day 180 as diversity fell.

Samples: about 28 days before transplant, then days 30, 100 and 180 after. This clone was found once. The antigen is unknown. Clones were sequenced by immunoSEQ multiplex PCR, and TCRdb holds only the in-frame ones, with some missing. The table has some 13,000 clones, around nine tenths seen once. The source of this sequence is a female patient in her fifties who had an allogeneic stem cell transplant from an unrelated donor, so the T cells may come from the graft donor. Some clones in this sample may be carry-over from other donors' samples. Specimen: PBMCs, collected 100 days after allogeneic stem cell transplant.

CDR3 in amino acids: CASRLNVQGVNYGYTF. In DNA form, the CDR3 reads TGTGCCAGCAGACTAAACGTACAGGGGGTAAACTATGGCTACACCTTC. V and J are TRBV27 and TRBJ1-2; 8 bases map to TRBD1. This CDR3 is built from 16 residues. Germline V gives CDR1 MNHEY, CDR2 SMNVEV (reference sequence). The V and J ends lost 6 bases and 2 bases, in that order; junction bases with no gene match: 11.